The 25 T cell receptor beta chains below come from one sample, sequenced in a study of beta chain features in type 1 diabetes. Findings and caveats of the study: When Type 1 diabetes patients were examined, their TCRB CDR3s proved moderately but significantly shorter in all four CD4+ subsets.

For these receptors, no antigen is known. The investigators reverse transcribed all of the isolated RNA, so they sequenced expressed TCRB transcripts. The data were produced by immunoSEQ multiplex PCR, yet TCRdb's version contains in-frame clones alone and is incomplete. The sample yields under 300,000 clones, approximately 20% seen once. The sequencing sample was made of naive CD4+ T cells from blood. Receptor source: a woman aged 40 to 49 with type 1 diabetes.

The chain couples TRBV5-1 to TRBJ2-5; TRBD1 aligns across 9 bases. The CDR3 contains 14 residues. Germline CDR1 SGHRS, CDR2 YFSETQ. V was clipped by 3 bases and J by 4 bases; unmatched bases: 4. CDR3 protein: CASSSRDRAETQYF. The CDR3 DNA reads TGCGCCAGCAGCTCCCGGGACAGGGCAGAGACCCAGTACTTC.

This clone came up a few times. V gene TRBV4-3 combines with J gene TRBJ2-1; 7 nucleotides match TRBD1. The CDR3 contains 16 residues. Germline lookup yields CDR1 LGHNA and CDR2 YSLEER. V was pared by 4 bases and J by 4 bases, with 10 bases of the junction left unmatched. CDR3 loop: CASSPGDSPYYNEQFF. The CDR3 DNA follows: TGCGCCAGCAGCCCCGGGGACAGTCCGTATTACAATGAGCAGTTCTTC.

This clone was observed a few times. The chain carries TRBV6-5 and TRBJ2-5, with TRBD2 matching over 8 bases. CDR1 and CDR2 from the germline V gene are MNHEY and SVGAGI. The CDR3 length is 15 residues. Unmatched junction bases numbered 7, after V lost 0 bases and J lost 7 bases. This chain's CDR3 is CASSYSMTAGGTQYF. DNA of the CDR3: TGTGCCAGCAGTTACTCGATGACGGCGGGGGGGACCCAGTACTTC.

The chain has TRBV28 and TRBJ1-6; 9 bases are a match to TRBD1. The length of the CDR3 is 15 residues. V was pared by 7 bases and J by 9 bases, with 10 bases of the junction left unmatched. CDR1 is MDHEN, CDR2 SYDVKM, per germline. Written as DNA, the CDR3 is TGTGCCAGCATCGCATCCGGGACAGGGAGTTCACCCCTCCACTTT. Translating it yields CASIASGTGSSPLHF.

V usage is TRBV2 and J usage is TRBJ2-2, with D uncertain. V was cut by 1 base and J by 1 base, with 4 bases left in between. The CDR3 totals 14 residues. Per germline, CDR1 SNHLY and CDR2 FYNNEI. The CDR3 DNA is TGTGCCAGCAGTGAAGACTTGAACACCGGGGAGCTGTTTTTT. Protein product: CASSEDLNTGELFF.

CDR3 sequence reads: CASKAGTAYNEQFF. CDR3 nucleotides: TGTGCCAGCAAGGCCGGGACAGCCTACAATGAGCAGTTCTTC. V gene TRBV2 combines with J gene TRBJ2-1; 7 nucleotides line up with TRBD1. Germline CDR1 is SNHLY and CDR2 is FYNNEI. V shed 7 bases, J shed 2 bases, and the junction held 5 bases outside the gene matches. The CDR3 extends over 14 amino acids.

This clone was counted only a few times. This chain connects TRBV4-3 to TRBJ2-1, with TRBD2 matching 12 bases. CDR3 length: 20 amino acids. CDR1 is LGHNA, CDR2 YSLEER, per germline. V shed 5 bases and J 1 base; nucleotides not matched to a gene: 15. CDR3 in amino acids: CASSRRQGGLAGLSYNEQFF. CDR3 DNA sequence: TGCGCCAGCAGCAGACGACAGGGGGGACTAGCGGGTCTTTCCTACAATGAGCAGTTCTTC.

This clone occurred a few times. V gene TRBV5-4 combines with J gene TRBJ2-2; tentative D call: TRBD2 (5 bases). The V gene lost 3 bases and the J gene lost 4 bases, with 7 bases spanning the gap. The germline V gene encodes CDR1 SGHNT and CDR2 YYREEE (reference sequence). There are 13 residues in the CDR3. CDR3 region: CASSSDFTGELFF. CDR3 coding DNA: TGTGCCAGCAGCTCGGACTTCACCGGGGAGCTGTTTTTT.

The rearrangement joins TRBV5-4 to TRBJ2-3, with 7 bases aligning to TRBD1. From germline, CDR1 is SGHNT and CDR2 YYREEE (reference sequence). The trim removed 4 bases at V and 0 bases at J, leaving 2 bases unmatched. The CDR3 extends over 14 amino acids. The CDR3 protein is CASSEQGSTDTQYF. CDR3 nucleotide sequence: TGTGCCAGCAGCGAACAGGGGAGCACAGATACGCAGTATTTT.

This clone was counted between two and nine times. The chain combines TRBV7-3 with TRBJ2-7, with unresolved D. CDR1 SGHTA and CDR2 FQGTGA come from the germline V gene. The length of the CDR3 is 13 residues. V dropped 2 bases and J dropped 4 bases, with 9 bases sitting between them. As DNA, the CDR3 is TGTGCCAGCAGCTTAGGCACGAATTACGAGCAGTACTTC. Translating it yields CASSLGTNYEQYF. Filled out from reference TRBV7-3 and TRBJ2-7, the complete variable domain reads GAGVSQTPSNKVTEKGKYVELRCDPISGHTALYWYRQSLGQGPEFLIYFQGTGAADDSGLPNDRFFAVRPEGSVSTLKIQRTERGDSAVYLCASSLGTNYEQYFGPGTRLTVT.

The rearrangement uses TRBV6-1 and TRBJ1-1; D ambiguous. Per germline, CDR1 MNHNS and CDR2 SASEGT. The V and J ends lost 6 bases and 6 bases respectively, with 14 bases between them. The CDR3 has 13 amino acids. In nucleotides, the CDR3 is TGTGCCAGCAGGAACAGTGGAACCGCTGAAGCTTTCTTT. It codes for CASRNSGTAEAFF.

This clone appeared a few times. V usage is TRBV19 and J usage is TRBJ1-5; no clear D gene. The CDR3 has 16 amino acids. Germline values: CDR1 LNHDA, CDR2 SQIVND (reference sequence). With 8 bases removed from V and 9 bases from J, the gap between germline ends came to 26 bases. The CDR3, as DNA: TGTGCCAGTGCGGGCGGCGCCGGCCCGAGTTTGGCGCCCCAGCATTTT. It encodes CASAGGAGPSLAPQHF.

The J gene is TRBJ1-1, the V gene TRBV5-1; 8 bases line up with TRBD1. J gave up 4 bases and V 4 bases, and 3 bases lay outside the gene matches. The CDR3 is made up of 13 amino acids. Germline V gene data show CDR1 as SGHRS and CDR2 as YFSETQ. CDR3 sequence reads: CASSTGQGTEAFF. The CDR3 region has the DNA TGCGCCAGCAGCACAGGACAGGGCACTGAAGCTTTCTTT.

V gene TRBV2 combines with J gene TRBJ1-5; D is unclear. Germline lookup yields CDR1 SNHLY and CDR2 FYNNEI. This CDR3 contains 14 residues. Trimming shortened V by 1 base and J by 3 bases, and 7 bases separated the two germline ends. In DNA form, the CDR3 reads TGTGCCAGCAGTGAAGGGCCAGTCAATCAGCCCCAGCATTTT. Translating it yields CASSEGPVNQPQHF.

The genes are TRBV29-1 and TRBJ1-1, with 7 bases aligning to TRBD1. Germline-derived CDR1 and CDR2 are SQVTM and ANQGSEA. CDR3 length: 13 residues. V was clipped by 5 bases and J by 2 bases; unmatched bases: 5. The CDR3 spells CSVMNRGNTEAFF. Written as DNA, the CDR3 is TGCAGCGTTATGAACAGGGGTAACACTGAAGCTTTCTTT.

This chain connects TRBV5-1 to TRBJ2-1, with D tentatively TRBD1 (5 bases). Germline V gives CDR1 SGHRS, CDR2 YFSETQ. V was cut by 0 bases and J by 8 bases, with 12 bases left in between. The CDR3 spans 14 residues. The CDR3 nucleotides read TGCGCCAGCAGCTTGGAAGGGGTCAGGGATGAGCAGTTCTTC. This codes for CASSLEGVRDEQFF.

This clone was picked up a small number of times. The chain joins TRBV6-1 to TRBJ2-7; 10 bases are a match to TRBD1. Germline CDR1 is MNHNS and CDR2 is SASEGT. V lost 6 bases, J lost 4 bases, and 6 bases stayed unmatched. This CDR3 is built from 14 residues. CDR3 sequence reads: CASRVDRGRYEQYF. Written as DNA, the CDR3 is TGTGCCAGCAGGGTAGACAGGGGGCGGTACGAGCAGTACTTC.

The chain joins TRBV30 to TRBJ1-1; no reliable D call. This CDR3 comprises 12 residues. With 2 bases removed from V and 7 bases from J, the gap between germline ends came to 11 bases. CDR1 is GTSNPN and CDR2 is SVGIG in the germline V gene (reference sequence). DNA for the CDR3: TGTGCCTGGAGTCAGGCTGGCAGTGAAGCTTTCTTT. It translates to CAWSQAGSEAFF.

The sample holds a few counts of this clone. This CDR3 is CATGGVGSNQPQHF. CDR3 sequence (DNA): TGTGCTACCGGGGGGGTCGGTAGCAATCAGCCCCAGCATTTT. The chain has TRBV25-1 and TRBJ1-5; maybe TRBD1 (5 bases). Germline-derived CDR1 and CDR2 are MGHDK and SYGVNS. CDR3 size: 14 residues.

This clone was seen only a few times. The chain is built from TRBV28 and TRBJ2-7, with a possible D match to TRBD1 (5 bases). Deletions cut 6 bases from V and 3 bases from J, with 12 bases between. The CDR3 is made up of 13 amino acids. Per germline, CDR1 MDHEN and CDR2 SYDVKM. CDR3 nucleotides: TGTGCCAGCAGCCGACGACAGAGCTACGAGCAGTACTTC. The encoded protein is CASSRRQSYEQYF. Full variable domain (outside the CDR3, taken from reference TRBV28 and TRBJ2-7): DVKVTQSSRYLVKRTGEKVFLECVQDMDHENMFWYRQDPGLGLRLIYFSYDVKMKEKGDIPEGYSVSREKKERFSLILESASTNQTSMYLCASSRRQSYEQYFGPGTRLTVT.

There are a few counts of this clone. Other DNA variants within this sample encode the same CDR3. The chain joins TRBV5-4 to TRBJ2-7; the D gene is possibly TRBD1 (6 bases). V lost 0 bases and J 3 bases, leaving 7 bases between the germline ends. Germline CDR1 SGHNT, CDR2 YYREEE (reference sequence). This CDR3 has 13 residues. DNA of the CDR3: TGTGCCAGCAGCTTGGGACAGGACTACGAGCAGTACTTC. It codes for CASSLGQDYEQYF.

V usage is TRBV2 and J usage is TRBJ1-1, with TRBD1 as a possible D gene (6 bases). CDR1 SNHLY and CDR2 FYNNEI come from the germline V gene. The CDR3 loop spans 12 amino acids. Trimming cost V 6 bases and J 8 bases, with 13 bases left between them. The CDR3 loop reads CASSVSGTEAFF. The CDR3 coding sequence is TGTGCCAGCAGCGTTTCCGGGACAGAAGCTTTCTTT.

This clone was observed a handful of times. Written as DNA, the CDR3 is TGTGCCAGTAGTACCCGGGGAGAACGGGTCACTGAAGCTTTCTTT. Translation: CASSTRGERVTEAFF. This chain connects TRBV19 to TRBJ1-1; no firm D call. The germline CDR1 and CDR2 sequences are LNHDA and SQIVND (reference sequence). V was pared by 4 bases and J by 4 bases, with 16 bases between. The CDR3 covers 15 residues.

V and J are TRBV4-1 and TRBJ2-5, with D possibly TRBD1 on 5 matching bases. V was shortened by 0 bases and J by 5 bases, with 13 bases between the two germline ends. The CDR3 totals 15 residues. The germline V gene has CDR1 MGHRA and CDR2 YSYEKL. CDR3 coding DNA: TGCGCCAGCAGCCAAGACCAGGGTGATCGGGAGACCCAGTACTTC. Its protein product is CASSQDQGDRETQYF.

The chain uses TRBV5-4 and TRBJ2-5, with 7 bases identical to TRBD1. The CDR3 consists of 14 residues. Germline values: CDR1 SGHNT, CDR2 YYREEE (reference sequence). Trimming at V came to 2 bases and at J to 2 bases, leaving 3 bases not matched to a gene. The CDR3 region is CASSFGQVQETQYF. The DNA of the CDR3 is TGTGCCAGCAGCTTCGGACAGGTACAAGAGACCCAGTACTTC.